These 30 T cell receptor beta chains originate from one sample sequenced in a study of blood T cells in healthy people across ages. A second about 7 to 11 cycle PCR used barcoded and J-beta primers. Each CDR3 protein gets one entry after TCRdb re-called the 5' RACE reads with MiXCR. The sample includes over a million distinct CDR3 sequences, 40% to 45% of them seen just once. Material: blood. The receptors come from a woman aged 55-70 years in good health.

The CDR3 reads CASPRTLFGTEAFF. The DNA for the CDR3 is TGTGCCAGCCCCCGGACCCTTTTCGGCACTGAAGCTTTCTTT. The chain couples TRBV16 to TRBJ1-1, with D uncertain. Trimming removed 8 bases at V and 4 bases at J, with 17 bases between. The CDR3 is 14 residues long. Germline CDR1 and CDR2: KGHSY and FQNENV.

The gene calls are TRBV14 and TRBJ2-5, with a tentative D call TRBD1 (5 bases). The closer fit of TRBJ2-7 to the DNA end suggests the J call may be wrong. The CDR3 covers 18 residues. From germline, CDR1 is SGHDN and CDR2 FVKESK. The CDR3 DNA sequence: TGTGCCAGCAGCCAAGACCCTTTCTTAGGGGAAGCGTCCTACGAGCAGTACTTC. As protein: CASSQDPFLGEASYEQYF.

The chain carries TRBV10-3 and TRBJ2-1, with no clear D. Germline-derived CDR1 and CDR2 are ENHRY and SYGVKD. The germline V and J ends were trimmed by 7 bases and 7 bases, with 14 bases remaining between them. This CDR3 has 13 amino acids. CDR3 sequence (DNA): TGTGCCATCACCGACCCGTTAAGGAATGAGCAGTTCTTC. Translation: CAITDPLRNEQFF.

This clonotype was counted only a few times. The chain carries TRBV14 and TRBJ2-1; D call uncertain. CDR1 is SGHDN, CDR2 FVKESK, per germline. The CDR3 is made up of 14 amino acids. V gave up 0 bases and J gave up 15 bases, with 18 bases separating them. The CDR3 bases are TGTGCCAGCAGCCAAGATCACAGCTTAGGCGCTCGGTTCTTC. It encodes CASSQDHSLGARFF. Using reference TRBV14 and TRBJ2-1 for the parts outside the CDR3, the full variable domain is EAGVTQFPSHSVIEKGQTVTLRCDPISGHDNLYWYRRVMGKEIKFLLHFVKESKQDESGMPNNRFLAERTGGTYSTLKVQPAELEDSGVYFCASSQDHSLGARFFGPGTRLTVL.

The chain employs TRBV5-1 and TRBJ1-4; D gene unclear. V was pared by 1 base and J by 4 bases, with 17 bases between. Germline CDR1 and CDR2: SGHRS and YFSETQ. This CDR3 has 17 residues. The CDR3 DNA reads TGCGCCAGCAGCTTGTCCTCGGGGAACGGTCGTAATGAAAAACTGTTTTTT. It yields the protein CASSLSSGNGRNEKLFF.

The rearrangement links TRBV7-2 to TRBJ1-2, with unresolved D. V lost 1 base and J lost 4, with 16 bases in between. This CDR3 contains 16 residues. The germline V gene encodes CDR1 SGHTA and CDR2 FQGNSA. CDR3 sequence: CASSLGGPSRIYGYTF. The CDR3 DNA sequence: TGTGCCAGCAGCTTAGGGGGTCCAAGCAGGATCTATGGCTACACCTTC.

The CDR3 nucleotides are TGCAGTGCTAGACACTACGGGGCAGTCGCCGGGGAGCTGTTTTTT. It yields the protein CSARHYGAVAGELFF. This sequence joins TRBV20-1 and TRBJ2-2, with D perhaps being TRBD1 or TRBD2 (5 bases each). CDR3 length: 15 amino acids. From germline, CDR1 is DFQATT and CDR2 SNEGSKA (reference sequence). V lost 2 bases, J lost 6 bases, and 16 bases lay in between.

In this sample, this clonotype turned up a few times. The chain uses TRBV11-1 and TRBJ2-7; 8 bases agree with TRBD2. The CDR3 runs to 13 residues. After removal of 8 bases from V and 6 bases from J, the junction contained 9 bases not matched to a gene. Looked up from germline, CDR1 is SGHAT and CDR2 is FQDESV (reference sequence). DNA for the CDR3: TGTGCCAGCGGGACTAGAAGACTGAGCGAGCAGTACTTC. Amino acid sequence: CASGTRRLSEQYF.

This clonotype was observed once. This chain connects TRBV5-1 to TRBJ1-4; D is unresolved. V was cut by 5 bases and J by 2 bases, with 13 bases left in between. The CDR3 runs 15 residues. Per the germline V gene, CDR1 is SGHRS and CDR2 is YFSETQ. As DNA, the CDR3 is TGCGCCAGCAGTGGCCTTTTCGGCACTAATGAAAAACTGTTTTTT. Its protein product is CASSGLFGTNEKLFF.

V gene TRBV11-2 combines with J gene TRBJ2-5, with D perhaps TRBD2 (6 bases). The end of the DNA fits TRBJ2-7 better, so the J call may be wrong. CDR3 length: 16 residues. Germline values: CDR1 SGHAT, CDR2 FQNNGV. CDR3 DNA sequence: TGTGCCAGCAGCTTAGTGAGGGCCCTCGGAGGGCACGAGCAGTACTTC. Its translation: CASSLVRALGGHEQYF.

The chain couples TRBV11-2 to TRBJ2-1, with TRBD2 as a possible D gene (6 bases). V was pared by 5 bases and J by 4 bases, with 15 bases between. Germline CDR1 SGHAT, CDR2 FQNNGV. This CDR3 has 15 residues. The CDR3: CASSPLSGKYNEQFF. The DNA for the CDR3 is TGTGCCAGCAGCCCCCTTAGCGGCAAGTACAATGAGCAGTTCTTC. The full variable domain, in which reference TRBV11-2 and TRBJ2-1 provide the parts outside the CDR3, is EAGVAQSPRYKIIEKRQSVAFWCNPISGHATLYWYQQILGQGPKLLIQFQNNGVVDDSQLPKDRFSAERLKGVDSTLKIQPAKLEDSAVYLCASSPLSGKYNEQFFGPGTRLTVL.

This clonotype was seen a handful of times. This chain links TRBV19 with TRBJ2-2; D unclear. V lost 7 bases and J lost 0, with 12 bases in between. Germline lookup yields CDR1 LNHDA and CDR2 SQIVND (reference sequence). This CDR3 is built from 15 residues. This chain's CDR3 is CASNDEQTNTGELFF. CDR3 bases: TGTGCCAGTAATGATGAGCAGACGAACACCGGGGAGCTGTTTTTT.

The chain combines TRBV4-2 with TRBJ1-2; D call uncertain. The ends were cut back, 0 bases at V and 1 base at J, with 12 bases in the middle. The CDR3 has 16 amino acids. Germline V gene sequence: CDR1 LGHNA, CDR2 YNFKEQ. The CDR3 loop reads CASSQDIPRGNYGYTF. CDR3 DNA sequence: TGTGCCAGCAGCCAAGATATTCCCCGGGGTAACTATGGCTACACCTTC.

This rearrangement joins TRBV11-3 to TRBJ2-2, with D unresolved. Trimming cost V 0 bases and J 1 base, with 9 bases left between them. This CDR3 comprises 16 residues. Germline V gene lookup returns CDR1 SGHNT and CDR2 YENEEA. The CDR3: CASSLDQVLNTGELFF. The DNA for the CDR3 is TGTGCCAGCAGCTTAGATCAGGTTCTGAACACCGGGGAGCTGTTTTTT.

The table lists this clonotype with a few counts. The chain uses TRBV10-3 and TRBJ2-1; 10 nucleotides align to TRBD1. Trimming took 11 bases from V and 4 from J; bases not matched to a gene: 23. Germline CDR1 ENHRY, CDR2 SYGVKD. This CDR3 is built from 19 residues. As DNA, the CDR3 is TGTGCCTCCCGAAAGGGGACAGGATCCGGGACAGGGGATTACAATGAGCAGTTCTTC. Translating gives CASRKGTGSGTGDYNEQFF.

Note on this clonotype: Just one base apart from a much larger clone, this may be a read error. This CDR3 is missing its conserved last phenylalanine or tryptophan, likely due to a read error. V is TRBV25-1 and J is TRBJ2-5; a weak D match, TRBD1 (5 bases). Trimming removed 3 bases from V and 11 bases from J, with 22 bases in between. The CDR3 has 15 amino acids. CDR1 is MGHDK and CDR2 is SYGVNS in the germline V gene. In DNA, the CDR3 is TGTGCCAGCAGTGATCCGGACATATACTACAATGAGCAGTACGTC. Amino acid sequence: CASSDPDIYYNEQYV.

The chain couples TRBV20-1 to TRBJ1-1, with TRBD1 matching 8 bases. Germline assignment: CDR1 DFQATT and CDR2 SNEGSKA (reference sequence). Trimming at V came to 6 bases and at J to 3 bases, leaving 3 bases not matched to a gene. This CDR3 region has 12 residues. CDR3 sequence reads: CSAQTGDTEAFF. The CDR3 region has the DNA TGCAGTGCCCAGACAGGGGACACTGAAGCTTTCTTT.

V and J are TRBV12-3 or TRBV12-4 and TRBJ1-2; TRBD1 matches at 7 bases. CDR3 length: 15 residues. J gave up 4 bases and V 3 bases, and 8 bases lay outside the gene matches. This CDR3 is CASSFGQGGGYGYTF. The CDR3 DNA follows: TGTGCCAGCAGTTTTGGCCAGGGGGGGGGCTATGGCTACACCTTC.

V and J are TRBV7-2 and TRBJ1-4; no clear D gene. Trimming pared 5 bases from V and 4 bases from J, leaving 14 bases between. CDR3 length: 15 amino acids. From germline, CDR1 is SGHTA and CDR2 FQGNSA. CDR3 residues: CASSLGPSNNEKLFF. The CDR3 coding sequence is TGTGCCAGCAGCCTGGGCCCTTCTAATAATGAAAAACTGTTTTTT.

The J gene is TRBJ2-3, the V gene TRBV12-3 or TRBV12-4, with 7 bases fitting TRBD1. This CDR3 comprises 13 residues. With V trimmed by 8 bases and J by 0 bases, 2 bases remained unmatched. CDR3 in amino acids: CASRQGSTDTQYF. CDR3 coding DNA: TGTGCCAGCCGACAGGGCAGCACAGATACGCAGTATTTT.

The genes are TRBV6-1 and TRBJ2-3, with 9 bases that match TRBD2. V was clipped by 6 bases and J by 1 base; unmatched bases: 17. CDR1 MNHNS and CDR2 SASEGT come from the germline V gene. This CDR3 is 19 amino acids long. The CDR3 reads CASRAFSGRGPPRTDTQYF. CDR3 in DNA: TGTGCCAGCAGGGCGTTTAGCGGGAGAGGCCCCCCTCGCACAGATACGCAGTATTTT.

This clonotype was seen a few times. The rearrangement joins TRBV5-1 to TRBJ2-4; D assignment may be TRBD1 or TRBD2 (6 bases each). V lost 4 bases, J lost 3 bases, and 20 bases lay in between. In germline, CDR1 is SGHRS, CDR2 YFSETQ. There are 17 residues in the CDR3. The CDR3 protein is CASSGRTARGGKNIQYF. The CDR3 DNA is TGCGCCAGCAGCGGGAGGACAGCAAGAGGTGGCAAAAACATTCAGTACTTC.

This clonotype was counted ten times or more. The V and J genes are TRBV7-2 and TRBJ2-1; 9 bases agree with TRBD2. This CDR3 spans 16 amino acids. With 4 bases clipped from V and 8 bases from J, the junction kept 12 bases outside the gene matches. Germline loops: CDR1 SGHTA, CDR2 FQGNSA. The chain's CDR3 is CASSSTGGLALYEQFF. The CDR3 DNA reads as TGTGCCAGCAGCTCAACTGGGGGACTAGCCCTATATGAGCAGTTCTTC.

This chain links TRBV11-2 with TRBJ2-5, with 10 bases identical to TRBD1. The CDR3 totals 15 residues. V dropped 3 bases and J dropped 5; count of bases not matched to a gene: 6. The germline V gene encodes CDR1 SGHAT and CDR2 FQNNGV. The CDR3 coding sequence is TGTGCCAGCAGCTTGACAGGGGGCGGGAGGGAGACCCAGTACTTC. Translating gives CASSLTGGGRETQYF.

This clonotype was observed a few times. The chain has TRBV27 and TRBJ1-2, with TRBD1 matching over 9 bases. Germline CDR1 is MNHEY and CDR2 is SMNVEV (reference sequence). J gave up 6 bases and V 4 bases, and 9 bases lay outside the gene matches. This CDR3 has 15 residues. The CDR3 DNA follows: TGTGCCAGCAGTTGGACAGCACAGGGGGCCAATGGCTACACCTTC. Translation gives CASSWTAQGANGYTF.

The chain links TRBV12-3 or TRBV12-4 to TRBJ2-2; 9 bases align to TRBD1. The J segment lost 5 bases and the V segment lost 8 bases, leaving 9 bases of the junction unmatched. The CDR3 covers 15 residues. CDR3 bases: TGTGCCAGCCAACCGGGACAGGGTCAAACCGGGGAGCTGTTTTTT. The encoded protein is CASQPGQGQTGELFF.

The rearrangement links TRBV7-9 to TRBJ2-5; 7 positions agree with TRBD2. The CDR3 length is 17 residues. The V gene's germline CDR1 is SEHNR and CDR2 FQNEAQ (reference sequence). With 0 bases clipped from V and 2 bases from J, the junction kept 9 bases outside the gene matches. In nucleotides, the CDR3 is TGTGCCAGCAGCTTAGCGGGAGGGCCGGTGGTTCAAGAGACCCAGTACTTC. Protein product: CASSLAGGPVVQETQYF.

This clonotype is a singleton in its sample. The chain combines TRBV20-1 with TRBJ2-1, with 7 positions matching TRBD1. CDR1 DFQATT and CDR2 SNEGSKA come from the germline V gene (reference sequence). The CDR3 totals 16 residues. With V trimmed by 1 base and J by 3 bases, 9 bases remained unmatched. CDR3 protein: CSARVGQDSDYNEQFF. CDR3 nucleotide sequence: TGCAGTGCTAGAGTCGGACAGGACTCAGACTACAATGAGCAGTTCTTC.

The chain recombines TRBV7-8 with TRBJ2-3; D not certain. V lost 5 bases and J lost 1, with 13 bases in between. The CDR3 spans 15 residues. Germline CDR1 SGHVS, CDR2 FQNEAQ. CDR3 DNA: TGTGCCAGCAGCAAACCGAGGCTCCGCACAGATACGCAGTATTTT. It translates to CASSKPRLRTDTQYF.

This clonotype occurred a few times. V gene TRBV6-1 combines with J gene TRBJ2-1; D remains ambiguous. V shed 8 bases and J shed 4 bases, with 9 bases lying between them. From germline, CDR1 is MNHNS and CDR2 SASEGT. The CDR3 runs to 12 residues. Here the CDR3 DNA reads TGTGCCAGCGAGCAACCTTACAATGAGCAGTTCTTC. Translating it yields CASEQPYNEQFF.